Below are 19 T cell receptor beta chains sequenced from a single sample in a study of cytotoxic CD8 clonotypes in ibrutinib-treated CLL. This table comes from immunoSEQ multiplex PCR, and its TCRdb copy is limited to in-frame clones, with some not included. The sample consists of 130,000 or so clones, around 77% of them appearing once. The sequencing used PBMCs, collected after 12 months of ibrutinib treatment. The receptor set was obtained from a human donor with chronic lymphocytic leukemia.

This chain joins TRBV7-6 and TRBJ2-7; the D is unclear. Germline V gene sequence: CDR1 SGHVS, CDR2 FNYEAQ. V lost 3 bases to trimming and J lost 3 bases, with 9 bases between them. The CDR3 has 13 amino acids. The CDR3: CASSFGEDYEQYF. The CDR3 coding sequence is TGTGCCAGCAGCTTCGGAGAGGACTACGAGCAGTACTTC.

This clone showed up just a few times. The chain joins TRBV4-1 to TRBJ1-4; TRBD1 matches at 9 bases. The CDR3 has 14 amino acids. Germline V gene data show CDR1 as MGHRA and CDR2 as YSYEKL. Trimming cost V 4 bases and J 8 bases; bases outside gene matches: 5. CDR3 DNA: TGCGCCAGCAGCCGGACAGGGGTTTGGGAAAAACTGTTTTTT. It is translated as CASSRTGVWEKLFF.

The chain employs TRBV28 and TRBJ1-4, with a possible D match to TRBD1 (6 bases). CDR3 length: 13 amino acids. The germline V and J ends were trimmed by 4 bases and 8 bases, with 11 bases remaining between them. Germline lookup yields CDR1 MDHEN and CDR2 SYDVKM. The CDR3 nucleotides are TGTGCCAGCAGTTACCCAGGGGTAGAAAAACTGTTTTTT. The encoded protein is CASSYPGVEKLFF.

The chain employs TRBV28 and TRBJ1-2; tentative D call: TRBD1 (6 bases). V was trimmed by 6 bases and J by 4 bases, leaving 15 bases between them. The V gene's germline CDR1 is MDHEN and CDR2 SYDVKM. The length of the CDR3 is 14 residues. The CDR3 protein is CASSFFTGSYGYTF. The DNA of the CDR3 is TGTGCCAGCAGCTTCTTTACAGGGAGCTATGGCTACACCTTC.

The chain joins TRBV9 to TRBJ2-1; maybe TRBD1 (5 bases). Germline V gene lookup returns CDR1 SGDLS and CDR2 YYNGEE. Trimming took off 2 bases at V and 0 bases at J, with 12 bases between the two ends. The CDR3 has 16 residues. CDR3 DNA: TGTGCCAGCAGCGTCATCCCAGGGTTCTCCTACAATGAGCAGTTCTTC. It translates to CASSVIPGFSYNEQFF. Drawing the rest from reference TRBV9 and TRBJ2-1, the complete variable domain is DSGVTQTPKHLITATGQRVTLRCSPRSGDLSVYWYQQSLDQGLQFLIQYYNGEERAKGNILERFSAQQFPDLHSELNLSSLELGDSALYFCASSVIPGFSYNEQFFGPGTRLTVL.

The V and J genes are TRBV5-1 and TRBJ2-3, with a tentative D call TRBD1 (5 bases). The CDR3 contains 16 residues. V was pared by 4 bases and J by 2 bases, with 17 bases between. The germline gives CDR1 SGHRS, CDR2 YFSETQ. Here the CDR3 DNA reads TGCGCCAGCAGCCCCCCCAAAGGGGCGCACACAGATACGCAGTATTTT. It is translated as CASSPPKGAHTDTQYF.

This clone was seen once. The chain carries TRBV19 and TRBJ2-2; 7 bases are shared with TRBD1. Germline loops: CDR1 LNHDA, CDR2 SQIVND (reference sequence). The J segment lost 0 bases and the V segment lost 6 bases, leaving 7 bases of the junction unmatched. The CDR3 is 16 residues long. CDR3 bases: TGTGCCAGTAGGACAGGGCGCTTATCGAACACCGGGGAGCTGTTTTTT. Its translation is CASRTGRLSNTGELFF.

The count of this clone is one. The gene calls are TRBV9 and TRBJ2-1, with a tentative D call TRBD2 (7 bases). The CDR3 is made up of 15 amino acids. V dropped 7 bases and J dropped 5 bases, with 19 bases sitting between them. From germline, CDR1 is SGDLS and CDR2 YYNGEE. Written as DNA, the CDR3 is TGTGCCAGCGACCGGCGGGGAGGGGGGAACAATGAGCAGTTCTTC. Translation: CASDRRGGGNNEQFF.

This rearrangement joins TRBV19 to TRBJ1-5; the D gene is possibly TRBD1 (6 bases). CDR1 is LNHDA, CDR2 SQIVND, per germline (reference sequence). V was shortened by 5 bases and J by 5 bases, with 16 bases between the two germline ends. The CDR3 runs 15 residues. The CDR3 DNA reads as TGTGCCAGTAGTTCACAGGGATTTGGGCATCAGCCCCAGCATTTT. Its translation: CASSSQGFGHQPQHF.

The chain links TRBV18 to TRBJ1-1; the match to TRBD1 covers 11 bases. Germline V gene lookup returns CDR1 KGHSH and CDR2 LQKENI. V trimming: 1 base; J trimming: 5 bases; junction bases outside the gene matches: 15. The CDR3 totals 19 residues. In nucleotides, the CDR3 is TGTGCCAGCTCACCACTAGCGCTGCTGGGGACAGGGGGAAAGACTGAAGCTTTCTTT. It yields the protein CASSPLALLGTGGKTEAFF.

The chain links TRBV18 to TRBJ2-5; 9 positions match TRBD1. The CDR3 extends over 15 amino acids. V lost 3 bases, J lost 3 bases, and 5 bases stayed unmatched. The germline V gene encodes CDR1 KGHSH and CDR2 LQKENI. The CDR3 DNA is TGTGCCAGCTCACCGGCGACAGGGGGGGAAGAGACCCAGTACTTC. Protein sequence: CASSPATGGEETQYF.

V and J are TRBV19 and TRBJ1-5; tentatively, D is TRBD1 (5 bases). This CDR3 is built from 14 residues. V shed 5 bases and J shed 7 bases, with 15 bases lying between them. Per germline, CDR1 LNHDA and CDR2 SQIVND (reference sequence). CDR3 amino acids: CASSSTLGGQPQHF. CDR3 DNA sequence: TGTGCCAGTAGTTCGACCCTGGGGGGACAGCCCCAGCATTTT.

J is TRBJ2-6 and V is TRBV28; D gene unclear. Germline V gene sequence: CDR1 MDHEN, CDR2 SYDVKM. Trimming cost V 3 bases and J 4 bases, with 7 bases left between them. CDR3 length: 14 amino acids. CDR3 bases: TGTGCCAGCAGTTTCCTCGTCGGGGCCAACGTCCTGACTTTC. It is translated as CASSFLVGANVLTF.

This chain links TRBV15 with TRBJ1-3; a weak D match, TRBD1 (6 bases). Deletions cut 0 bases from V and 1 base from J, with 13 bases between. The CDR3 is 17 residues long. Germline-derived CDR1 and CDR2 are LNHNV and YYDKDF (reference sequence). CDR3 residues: CATSRDQMDRSGNTIYF. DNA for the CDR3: TGTGCCACCAGCAGAGATCAGATGGACAGATCTGGAAACACCATATATTTT.

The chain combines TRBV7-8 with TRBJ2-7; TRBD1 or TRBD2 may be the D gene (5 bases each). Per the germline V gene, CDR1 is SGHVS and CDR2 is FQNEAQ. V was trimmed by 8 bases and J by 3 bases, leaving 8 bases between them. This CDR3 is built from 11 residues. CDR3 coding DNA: TGTGCCAGCGGGACGGGCTACGAGCAGTACTTC. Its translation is CASGTGYEQYF. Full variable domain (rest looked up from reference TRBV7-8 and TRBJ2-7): GAGVSQSPRYKVAKRGQDVALRCDPISGHVSLFWYQQALGQGPEFLTYFQNEAQLDKSGLPSDRFFAERPEGSVSTLKIQRTQQEDSAVYLCASGTGYEQYFGPGTRLTVT.

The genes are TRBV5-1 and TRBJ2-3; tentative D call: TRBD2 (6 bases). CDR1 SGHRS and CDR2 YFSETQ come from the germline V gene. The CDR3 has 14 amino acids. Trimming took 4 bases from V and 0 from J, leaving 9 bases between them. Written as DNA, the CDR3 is TGCGCCAGCAGCAAAGCGGGTAGCACAGATACGCAGTATTTT. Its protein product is CASSKAGSTDTQYF.

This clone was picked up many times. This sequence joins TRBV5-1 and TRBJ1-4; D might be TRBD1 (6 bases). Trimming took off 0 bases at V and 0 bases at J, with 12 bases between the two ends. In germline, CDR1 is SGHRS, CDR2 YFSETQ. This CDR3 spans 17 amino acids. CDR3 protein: CASSLATGSATNEKLFF. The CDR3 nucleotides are TGCGCCAGCAGCTTGGCCACAGGGTCTGCAACTAATGAAAAACTGTTTTTT.

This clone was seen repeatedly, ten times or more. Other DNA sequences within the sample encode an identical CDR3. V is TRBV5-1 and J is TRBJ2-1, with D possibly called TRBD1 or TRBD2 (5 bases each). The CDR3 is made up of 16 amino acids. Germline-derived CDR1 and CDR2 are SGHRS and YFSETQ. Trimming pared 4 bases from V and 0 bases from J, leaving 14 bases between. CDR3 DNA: TGCGCCAGCAGCCCAACCTGGGGGAGCTCCTACAATGAGCAGTTCTTC. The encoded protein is CASSPTWGSSYNEQFF.

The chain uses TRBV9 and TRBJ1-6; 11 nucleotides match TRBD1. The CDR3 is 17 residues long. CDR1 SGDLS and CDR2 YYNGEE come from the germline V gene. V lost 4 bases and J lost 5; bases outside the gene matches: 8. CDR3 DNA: TGTGCCAGCAGCCCGCGGACAGGGGGCTTTGATAATTCACCCCTCCACTTT. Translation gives CASSPRTGGFDNSPLHF.